This T cell receptor (beta chain) was retrieved from a study of T cells in narcolepsy. About the study: Patients with NT1 or NT2 and healthy control donors were enrolled.

With regard to this clone: No antigen is known for it.

Study outcomes and limitations: Healthy controls reportedly lacked the autoreactive clonotypes serially found in patients' blood. No autoreactive T cell clone sequences appeared in some memory CD4+ repertoires.

Germline V lookup: CDR1 MNHEY, CDR2 SVGAGI. CDR3 length equals 13 residues. Trimming cost V 8 bases and J 2 bases; bases outside gene matches: 5. Clones were sequenced by immunoSEQ multiplex PCR, and TCRdb holds only the in-frame ones, with some missing. The table includes roughly 38,000 clones, 70% to 90% detected once. The receptor's source is a human donor with narcolepsy. Input material: CD45RA- memory CD4+ T cells from PBMCs. The gene calls are TRBV6-5 and TRBJ2-7, with 8 bases fitting TRBD2. The CDR3 spells CASRPGGAYEQYF. Written as DNA, the CDR3 is TGTGCCAGCCGGCCCGGGGGGGCCTACGAGCAGTACTTC.